This T cell receptor (beta chain) was retrieved from a study of T cell responses to AZD1222 COVID-19 vaccine. This clone was recorded once. Its specificity is not known. Using immunoSEQ multiplex PCR, the repertoire was profiled, and TCRdb retains in-frame clones only, with some absent. Of about 200,000 clones in the sample, around 90% are singletons; the top ten hold less than 4.5%. Germline assignment: CDR1 WNHNN and CDR2 SYGVQD (reference sequence). This CDR3 is built from 9 residues. The germline V and J ends were trimmed by 0 bases and 15 bases, with 4 bases remaining between them. Whole-study findings and limits: Breadth and depth of Spike-specific TCRs rose after two AZD1222 doses. The span of vaccine-associated CD4 TCRs extended across spike, with dominance at 160-218 and 743-854. Donors were mostly white British, more females; clonal diversity possibly underestimated.

This clonotype was obtained from an adult who received the MenACWY meningococcal vaccine as a control. This specimen consisted of peripheral blood, obtained 28 days after the second dose of the MenACWY control vaccine. The chain carries TRBV10-1 and TRBJ2-3; the D is unclear. DNA for the CDR3: TGCGCCAGCAGTGAGTCGTGTTATTTT. Translated, it gives CASSESCYF.